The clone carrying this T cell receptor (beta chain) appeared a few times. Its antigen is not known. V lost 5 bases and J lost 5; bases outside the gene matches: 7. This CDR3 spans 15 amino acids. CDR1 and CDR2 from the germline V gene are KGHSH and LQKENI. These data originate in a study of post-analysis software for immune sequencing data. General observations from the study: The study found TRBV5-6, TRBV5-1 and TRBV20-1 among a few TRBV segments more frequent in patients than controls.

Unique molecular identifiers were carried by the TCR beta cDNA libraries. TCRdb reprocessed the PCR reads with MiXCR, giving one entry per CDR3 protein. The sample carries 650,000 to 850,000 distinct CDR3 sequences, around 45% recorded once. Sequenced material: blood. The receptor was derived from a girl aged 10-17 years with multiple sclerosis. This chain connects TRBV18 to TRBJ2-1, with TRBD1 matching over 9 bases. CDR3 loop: CASSSYRTGDNEQFF. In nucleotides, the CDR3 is TGTGCCAGCTCAAGTTACAGGACAGGGGACAATGAGCAGTTCTTC.